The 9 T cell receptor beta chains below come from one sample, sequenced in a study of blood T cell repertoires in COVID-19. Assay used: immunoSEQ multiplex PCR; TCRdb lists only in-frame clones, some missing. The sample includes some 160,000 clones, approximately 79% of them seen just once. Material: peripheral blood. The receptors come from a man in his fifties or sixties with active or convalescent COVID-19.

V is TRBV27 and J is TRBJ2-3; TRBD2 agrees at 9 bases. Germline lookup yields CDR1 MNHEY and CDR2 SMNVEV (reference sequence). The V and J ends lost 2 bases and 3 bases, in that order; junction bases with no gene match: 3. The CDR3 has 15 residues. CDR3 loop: CASSLTSGPTDTQYF. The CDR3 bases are TGTGCCAGCAGTTTAACTAGCGGGCCGACAGATACGCAGTATTTT.

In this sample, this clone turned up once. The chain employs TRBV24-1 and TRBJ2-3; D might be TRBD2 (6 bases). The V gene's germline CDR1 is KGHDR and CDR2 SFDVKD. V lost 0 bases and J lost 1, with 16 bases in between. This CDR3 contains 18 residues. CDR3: CATSDLGGGTSGTDTQYF. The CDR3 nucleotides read TGTGCCACCAGTGATTTGGGCGGCGGGACCTCTGGCACAGATACGCAGTATTTT.

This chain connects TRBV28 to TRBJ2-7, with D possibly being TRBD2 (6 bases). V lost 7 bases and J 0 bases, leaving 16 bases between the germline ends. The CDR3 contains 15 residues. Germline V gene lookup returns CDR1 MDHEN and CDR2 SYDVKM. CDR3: CASILTSGFSYEQYF. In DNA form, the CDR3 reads TGTGCCAGCATCCTAACCAGCGGGTTCTCCTACGAGCAGTACTTC.

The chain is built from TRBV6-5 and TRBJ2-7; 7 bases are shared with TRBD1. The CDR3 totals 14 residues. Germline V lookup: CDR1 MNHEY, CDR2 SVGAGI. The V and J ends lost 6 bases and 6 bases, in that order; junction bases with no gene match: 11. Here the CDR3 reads CASRYPGRTGEQYF. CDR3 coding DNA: TGTGCCAGCAGATATCCGGGACGGACAGGCGAGCAGTACTTC.

CDR3 in DNA: TGCGTAGAAACGGAGCCGGGGACAGGGGTCATCTCCTACAATGAGCAGTTCTTC. This codes for CVETEPGTGVISYNEQFF. The gene calls are TRBV4-1 and TRBJ2-1, with 10 bases lining up with TRBD1. The CDR3 totals 18 residues. Germline-derived CDR1 and CDR2 are MGHRA and YSYEKL.

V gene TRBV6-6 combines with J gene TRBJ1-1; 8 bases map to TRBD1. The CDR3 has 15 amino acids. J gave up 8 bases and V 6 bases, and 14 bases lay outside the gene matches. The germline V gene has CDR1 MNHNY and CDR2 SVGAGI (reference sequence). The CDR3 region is CASRPSRDRIEEAFF. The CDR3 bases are TGTGCCAGCAGACCTTCCCGGGACAGGATCGAGGAAGCTTTCTTT.

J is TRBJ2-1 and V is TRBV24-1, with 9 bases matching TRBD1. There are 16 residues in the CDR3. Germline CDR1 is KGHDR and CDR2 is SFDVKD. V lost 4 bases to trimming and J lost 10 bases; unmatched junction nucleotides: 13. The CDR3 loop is CATSDPPGQGPPEQFF. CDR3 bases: TGTGCCACCAGTGACCCCCCGGGACAGGGCCCACCAGAGCAGTTCTTC.

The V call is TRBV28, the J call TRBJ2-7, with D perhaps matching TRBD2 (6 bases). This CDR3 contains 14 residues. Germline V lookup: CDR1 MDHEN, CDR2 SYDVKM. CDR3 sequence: CASRTGTAYYEQYF. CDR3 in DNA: TGTGCTTCCCGAACCGGGACTGCCTACTACGAGCAGTACTTC.

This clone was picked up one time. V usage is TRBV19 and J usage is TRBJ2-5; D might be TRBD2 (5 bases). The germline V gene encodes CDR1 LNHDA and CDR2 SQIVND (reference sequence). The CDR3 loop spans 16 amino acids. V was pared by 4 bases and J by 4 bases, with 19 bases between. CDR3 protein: CASSTPRGGSRETQYF. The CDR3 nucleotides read TGTGCCAGTAGTACCCCCCGGGGTGGTAGCCGAGAGACCCAGTACTTC. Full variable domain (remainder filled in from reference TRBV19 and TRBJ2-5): DGGITQSPKYLFRKEGQNVTLSCEQNLNHDAMYWYRQDPGQGLRLIYYSQIVNDFQKGDIAEGYSVSREKKESFPLTVTSAQKNPTAFYLCASSTPRGGSRETQYFGPGTRLLVL.